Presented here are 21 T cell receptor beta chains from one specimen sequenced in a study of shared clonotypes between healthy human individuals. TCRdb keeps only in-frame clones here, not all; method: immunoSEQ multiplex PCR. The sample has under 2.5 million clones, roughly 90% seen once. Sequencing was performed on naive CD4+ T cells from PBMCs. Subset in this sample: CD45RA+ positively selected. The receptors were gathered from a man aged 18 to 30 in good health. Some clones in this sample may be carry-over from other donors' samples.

The CDR3 loop reads CASSSSVGVYETQYF. In nucleotides, the CDR3 is TGCGCCAGCAGCAGCTCAGTCGGGGTTTACGAGACCCAGTACTTC. The chain has TRBV5-1 and TRBJ2-5; D is perhaps TRBD2 (5 bases). From germline, CDR1 is SGHRS and CDR2 YFSETQ. Trimming stripped 4 bases from V and 5 bases from J, with 18 bases between. This CDR3 has 15 amino acids.

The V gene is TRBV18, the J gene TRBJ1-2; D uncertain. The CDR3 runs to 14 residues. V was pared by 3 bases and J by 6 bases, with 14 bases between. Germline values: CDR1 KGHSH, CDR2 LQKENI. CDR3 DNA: TGTGCCAGCTCACCGCCAGCTTTAGCTAATGGCTACACCTTC. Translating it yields CASSPPALANGYTF.

The CDR3 DNA is TGCGCCAGCAGTGGCACCGGGACAGGGGGATACGAGCAGTACTTC. This encodes CASSGTGTGGYEQYF. The V call is TRBV10-1, the J call TRBJ2-7, with TRBD1 matching 11 bases. Losses at the gene ends were 4 bases for V and 4 bases for J; bases not matched to a gene: 6. Germline V lookup: CDR1 WNHNN, CDR2 SYGVQD (reference sequence). This CDR3 is built from 15 residues.

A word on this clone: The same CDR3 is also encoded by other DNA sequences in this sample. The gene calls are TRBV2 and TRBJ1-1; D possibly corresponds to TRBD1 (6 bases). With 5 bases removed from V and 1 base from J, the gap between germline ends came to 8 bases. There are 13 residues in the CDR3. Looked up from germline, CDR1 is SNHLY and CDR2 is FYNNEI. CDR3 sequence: CASSLDRNTEAFF. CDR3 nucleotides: TGTGCCAGCAGTCTGGACAGGAACACTGAAGCTTTCTTT.

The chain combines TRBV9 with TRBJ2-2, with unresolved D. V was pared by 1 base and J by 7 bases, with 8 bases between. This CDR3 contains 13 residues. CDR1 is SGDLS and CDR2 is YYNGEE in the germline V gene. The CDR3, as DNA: TGTGCCAGCAGCGTAAGCTCGGTCGGGGAGCTGTTTTTT. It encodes CASSVSSVGELFF.

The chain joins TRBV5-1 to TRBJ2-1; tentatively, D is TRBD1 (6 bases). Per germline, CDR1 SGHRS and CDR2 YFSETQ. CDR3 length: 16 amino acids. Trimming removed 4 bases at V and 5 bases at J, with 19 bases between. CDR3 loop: CASSPPQGVTDNEQFF. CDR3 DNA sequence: TGCGCCAGCAGCCCACCACAGGGTGTCACGGACAATGAGCAGTTCTTC.

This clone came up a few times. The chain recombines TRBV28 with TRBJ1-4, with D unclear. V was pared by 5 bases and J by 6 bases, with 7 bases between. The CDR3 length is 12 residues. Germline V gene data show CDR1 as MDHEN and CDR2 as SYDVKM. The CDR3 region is CASSTVDEKLFF. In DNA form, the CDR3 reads TGTGCCAGCAGTACAGTCGATGAAAAACTGTTTTTT. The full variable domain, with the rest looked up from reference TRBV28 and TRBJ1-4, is DVKVTQSSRYLVKRTGEKVFLECVQDMDHENMFWYRQDPGLGLRLIYFSYDVKMKEKGDIPEGYSVSREKKERFSLILESASTNQTSMYLCASSTVDEKLFFGSGTQLSVL.

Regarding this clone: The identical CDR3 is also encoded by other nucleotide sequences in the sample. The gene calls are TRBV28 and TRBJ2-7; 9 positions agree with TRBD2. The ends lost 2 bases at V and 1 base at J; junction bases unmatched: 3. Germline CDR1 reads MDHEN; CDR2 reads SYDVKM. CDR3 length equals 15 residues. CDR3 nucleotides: TGTGCCAGCAGTTTACGTCTAGCGGGGTCCTACGAGCAGTACTTC. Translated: CASSLRLAGSYEQYF.

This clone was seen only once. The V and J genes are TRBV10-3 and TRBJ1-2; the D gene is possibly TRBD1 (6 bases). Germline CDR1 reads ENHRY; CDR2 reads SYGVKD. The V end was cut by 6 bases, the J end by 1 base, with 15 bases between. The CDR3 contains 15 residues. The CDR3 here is CAIRRTESYNYGYTF. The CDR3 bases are TGTGCCATCAGGCGGACAGAGTCTTATAACTATGGCTACACCTTC.

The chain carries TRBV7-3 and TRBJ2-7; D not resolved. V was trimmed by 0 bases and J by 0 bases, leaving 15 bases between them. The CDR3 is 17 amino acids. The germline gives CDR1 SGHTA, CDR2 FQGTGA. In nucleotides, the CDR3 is TGTGCCAGCAGCTTAACTAATCCAGCCAGCAGCTCCTACGAGCAGTACTTC. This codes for CASSLTNPASSSYEQYF.

CDR3: CASSENGQGAQPQHF. The CDR3 coding sequence is TGTGCCAGCAGTGAAAACGGACAGGGGGCTCAGCCCCAGCATTTT. The chain carries TRBV25-1 and TRBJ1-5, with 11 bases that match TRBD1. J gave up 6 bases and V 2 bases, and 3 bases lay outside the gene matches. CDR1 MGHDK and CDR2 SYGVNS come from the germline V gene. The CDR3 spans 15 residues.

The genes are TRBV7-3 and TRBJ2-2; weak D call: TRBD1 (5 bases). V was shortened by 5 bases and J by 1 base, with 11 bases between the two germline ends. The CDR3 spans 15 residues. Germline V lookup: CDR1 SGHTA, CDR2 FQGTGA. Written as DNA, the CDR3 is TGTGCCAGCAGCACAGGCCCAGGGAACACCGGGGAGCTGTTTTTT. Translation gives CASSTGPGNTGELFF.

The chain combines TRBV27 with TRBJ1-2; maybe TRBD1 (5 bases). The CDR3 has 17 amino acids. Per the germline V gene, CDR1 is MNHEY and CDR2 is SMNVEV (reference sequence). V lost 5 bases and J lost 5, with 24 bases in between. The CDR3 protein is CASSLTGTMVRNYGYTF. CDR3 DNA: TGTGCCAGCAGTCTAACCGGGACGATGGTTCGGAATTATGGCTACACCTTC.

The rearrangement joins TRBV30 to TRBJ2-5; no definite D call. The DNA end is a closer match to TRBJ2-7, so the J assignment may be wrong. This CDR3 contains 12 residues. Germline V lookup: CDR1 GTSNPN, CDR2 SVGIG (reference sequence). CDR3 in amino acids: CAWSLNSYEQYF. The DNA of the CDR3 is TGTGCCTGGAGTCTAAACTCCTACGAGCAGTACTTC.

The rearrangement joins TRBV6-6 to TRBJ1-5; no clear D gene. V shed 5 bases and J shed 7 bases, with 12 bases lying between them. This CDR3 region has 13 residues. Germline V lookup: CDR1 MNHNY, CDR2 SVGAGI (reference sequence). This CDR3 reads CASSRSPPQPQHF. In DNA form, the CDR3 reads TGTGCCAGCAGTCGTTCACCTCCGCAGCCCCAGCATTTT.

The CDR3, as DNA: TGTGCCAGCAGCCCACGACAGGGAAACACTGAAGCTTTCTTT. It translates to CASSPRQGNTEAFF. V usage is TRBV21-1 and J usage is TRBJ1-1; TRBD1 is the table's D call and was not checked against the DNA. TRBV21-1 has pseudogene status. The CDR3 is 14 amino acids.

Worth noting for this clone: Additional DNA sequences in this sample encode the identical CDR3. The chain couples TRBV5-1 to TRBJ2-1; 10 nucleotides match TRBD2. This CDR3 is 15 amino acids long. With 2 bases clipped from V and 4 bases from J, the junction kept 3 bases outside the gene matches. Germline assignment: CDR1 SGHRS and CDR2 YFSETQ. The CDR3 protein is CASSFGLADYNEQFF. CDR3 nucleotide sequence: TGCGCCAGCAGCTTTGGACTAGCGGATTACAATGAGCAGTTCTTC.

CDR3 protein: CASNPGQGHQPQHF. The CDR3 DNA reads as TGTGCCAGCAACCCGGGACAGGGGCATCAGCCCCAGCATTTT. The rearrangement joins TRBV6-1 to TRBJ1-5, with 10 bases identical to TRBD1. The CDR3 totals 14 residues. The J segment lost 5 bases and the V segment lost 7 bases, leaving 5 bases of the junction unmatched. CDR1 and CDR2 (germline): MNHNS, SASEGT.

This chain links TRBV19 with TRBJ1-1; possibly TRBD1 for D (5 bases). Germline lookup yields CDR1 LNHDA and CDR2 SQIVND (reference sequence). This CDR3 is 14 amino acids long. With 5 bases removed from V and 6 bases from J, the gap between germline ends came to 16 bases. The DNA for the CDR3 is TGTGCCAGTAGTCTCCAGGGATATCAACCTGAAGCTTTCTTT. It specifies CASSLQGYQPEAFF.

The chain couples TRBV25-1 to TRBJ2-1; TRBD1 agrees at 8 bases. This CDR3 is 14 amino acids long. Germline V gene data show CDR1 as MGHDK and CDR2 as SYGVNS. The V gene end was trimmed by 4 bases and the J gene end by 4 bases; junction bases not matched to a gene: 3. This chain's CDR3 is CASSGQGRYNEQFF. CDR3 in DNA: TGTGCCAGCAGTGGACAGGGGAGGTACAATGAGCAGTTCTTC.

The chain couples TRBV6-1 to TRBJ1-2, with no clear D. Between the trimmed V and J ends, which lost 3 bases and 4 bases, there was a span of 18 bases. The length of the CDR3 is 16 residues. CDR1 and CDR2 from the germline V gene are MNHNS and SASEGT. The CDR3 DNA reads TGTGCCAGCAGTGAGGGTCCAAGTTCCGGTGGCTATGGCTACACCTTC. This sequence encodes CASSEGPSSGGYGYTF.